This entry features one TCR beta chain sequence. Which antigen it targets is not known. No much larger clonotype is one base removed from it; base qualities were not supplied. The V end gives up 4 bases and the J end 8 bases, leaving 12 bases in the junction not matched to a gene. Counted from cysteine to phenylalanine, this CDR3 has 15 amino acids. The CDR3 DNA has 45 bases and is translated from base 1. Sequences SGHRS (CDR1) and YFSETQ (CDR2) are obtained from the germline V gene. The data belong to a study of immune reconstitution after stem cell transplant in scleroderma (dated by TCRdb to 2016 to 2017). The method behind the library was RT-PCR. Sequencing used an Illumina MiSeq. Through fastp at Q25 and MiXCR, TCRdb rebuilt clones from the public reads, retaining in-frame beta chains. Each entry merges the rows of one CDR3 protein and shows their most common DNA and genes. The sample table holds 5,000 to 6,500 distinct CDR3 sequences, of which roughly 8% were seen once. The biggest ten clones account for roughly a tenth of the sample.

This sequence uses TRBV5-1 and TRBJ2-1, with 7 bases matching TRBD1. Collection of the sample occurred before or after autologous hematopoietic stem cell transplantation (not recorded which). This TCR derives from a male donor with systemic sclerosis. The bases are TGCGCCAGCAGCACCACAGGGGCTTCCTCCGATGAGCAGTTCTTC. Its product reads: CASSTTGASSDEQFF.